These 21 T cell receptor beta chains share one sample of origin, sequenced in a study of CD8+CD57+ T cells in acquired aplastic anemia. Sequenced patients had shown CD8+CD57+ cell expansion by flow cytometry. Genomic DNA provided the template from which TCR beta VDJ and CDR3 profiles were obtained. TCRdb ran MiXCR on the reads and lists one entry per CDR3 protein. The sample shows around 200,000 distinct CDR3 sequences, about half of them seen only once. What was sequenced was sorted CD4+, CD8+, or CD8+CD57+ T cells (not recorded which) from PBMCs. The receptors derive from a human donor with aplastic anemia.

This clonotype is a singleton in its sample. One end of the junction does not line up with germline, which may come from a read error. The CDR3 sequence is CAVSSGTGTWDTIYF. CDR3 sequence (DNA): TGTGCCGTCAGCTCCGGGACAGGGACTTGGGACACCATATATTTT. The chain joins TRBV10-3 to TRBJ1-3; TRBD1 aligns across 9 bases. Germline CDR1 is ENHRY and CDR2 is SYGVKD. CDR3 length: 15 amino acids.

This clonotype showed up many times. This chain links TRBV11-1 with TRBJ2-3; TRBD2 might be the D (5 bases). Germline CDR1 SGHAT, CDR2 FQDESV (reference sequence). The CDR3 has 15 amino acids. The V end lost 1 base, the J end lost 0 bases, and 8 bases lay between the germline ends. The chain's CDR3 is CASSLGSASTDTQYF. DNA for the CDR3: TGTGCCAGCAGCTTAGGTAGCGCCAGCACAGATACGCAGTATTTT.

This chain links TRBV28 with TRBJ2-7; 12 bases align to TRBD1. The CDR3 extends over 17 amino acids. Germline V gene sequence: CDR1 MDHEN, CDR2 SYDVKM. The V and J ends lost 6 bases and 6 bases, in that order; junction bases with no gene match: 15. CDR3 sequence reads: CASSRIWDRGHMGEQYF. CDR3 sequence (DNA): TGTGCCAGCAGCCGAATTTGGGACAGGGGGCATATGGGCGAGCAGTACTTC.

The gene calls are TRBV20-1 and TRBJ1-5, with a weak D call TRBD1 (6 bases). The germline V gene has CDR1 DFQATT and CDR2 SNEGSKA (reference sequence). V was pared by 1 base and J by 4 bases, with 17 bases between. The CDR3 spans 16 residues. CDR3 bases: TGCAGTGCTAGAGCCCAAATCACAGGGCCGAATCAGCCCCAGCATTTT. This sequence encodes CSARAQITGPNQPQHF.

This rearrangement joins TRBV24-1 to TRBJ1-2; 9 positions agree with TRBD1. V was clipped by 3 bases and J by 2 bases; unmatched bases: 6. The CDR3 totals 16 residues. Germline V gives CDR1 KGHDR, CDR2 SFDVKD. CDR3 sequence (DNA): TGTGCCACCAGTGATCCCGCGGGACAGGGAAACTATGGCTACACCTTC. This encodes CATSDPAGQGNYGYTF.

Points on this clonotype: The CDR3 does not end in the conserved phenylalanine or tryptophan, so this is likely a read error. Because the CDR3's place on the DNA is in doubt, the DNA is left out and the CDR3 is given as listed by TCRdb. The chain couples TRBV7-8 to TRBJ1-3. The CDR3 extends over 8 residues, inclusive of both ends. Germline CDR1 and CDR2: SGHVS and FQNEAQ. This chain's CDR3 is CASSLGRG.

The chain employs TRBV10-1 and TRBJ2-7; D not certain. Germline CDR1 reads WNHNN; CDR2 reads SYGVQD (reference sequence). Trimming cost V 2 bases and J 5 bases, with 13 bases left between them. There are 14 residues in the CDR3. DNA of the CDR3: TGCGCCAGCAGTGAGGCCGGTCGTCCGGACGAGCAGTACTTC. It yields the protein CASSEAGRPDEQYF.

This clonotype was picked up a small number of times. This chain uses TRBV2 with TRBJ1-5; 8 bases are a match to TRBD1. The V and J ends lost 8 bases and 2 bases, in that order; junction bases with no gene match: 2. The CDR3 contains 13 residues. Germline V gene lookup returns CDR1 SNHLY and CDR2 FYNNEI. DNA of the CDR3: TGTGCCAGCGCGACAGGGGGCAATCAGCCCCAGCATTTT. Protein product: CASATGGNQPQHF.

This clonotype came up many times. The V gene is TRBV4-1, the J gene TRBJ1-5, with 7 bases matching TRBD1. CDR1 and CDR2 from the germline V gene are MGHRA and YSYEKL. This CDR3 has 14 residues. V was clipped by 6 bases and J by 5 bases; unmatched bases: 7. DNA of the CDR3: TGCGCCAGCAGTCTTTCAACAGGGGATCAGCCCCAGCATTTT. Translated: CASSLSTGDQPQHF.

This clonotype came up many times. The chain uses TRBV12-3 or TRBV12-4 and TRBJ1-1; D is uncertain. The CDR3 loop spans 15 amino acids. Deletions cut 7 bases from V and 0 bases from J, with 15 bases between. CDR3 in amino acids: CASILQLGLNTEAFF. CDR3 in DNA: TGTGCCAGCATACTACAGCTCGGGCTGAACACTGAAGCTTTCTTT.

This clonotype was recorded at least ten times. This chain uses TRBV7-9 with TRBJ1-5; possibly TRBD1 for D (5 bases). CDR1 is SEHNR, CDR2 FQNEAQ, per germline (reference sequence). There are 16 residues in the CDR3. Trimming removed 1 base at V and 1 base at J, with 11 bases between. CDR3 DNA sequence: TGTGCCAGCAGCTTAGGGGCAGGGCTAAGCAATCAGCCCCAGCATTTT. Encoded protein: CASSLGAGLSNQPQHF.

This clonotype was observed a few times. A much larger clone lies one base from this, so it may be a read error. The chain links TRBV12-3 or TRBV12-4 to TRBJ2-3; D is unclear. Trimming cost V 8 bases and J 4 bases, with 19 bases left between them. CDR3 length: 15 amino acids. The CDR3 DNA is TGTGCCAGCTCCGCCCCTGTTCGGTCCGCAGATACGCAGTATTTT. Translating gives CASSAPVRSADTQYF.

This sequence joins TRBV7-9 and TRBJ1-2; TRBD1 agrees at 7 bases. The germline V gene encodes CDR1 SEHNR and CDR2 FQNEAQ (reference sequence). V was clipped by 5 bases and J by 6 bases; unmatched bases: 3. The CDR3 contains 12 residues. CDR3 sequence (DNA): TGTGCCAGCAGCCCGACAGGGAATGGCTACACCTTC. Encoded protein: CASSPTGNGYTF.

The sample holds many counts of this clonotype. The chain is built from TRBV10-1 and TRBJ1-1; perhaps TRBD1 as D (5 bases). Germline-derived CDR1 and CDR2 are WNHNN and SYGVQD (reference sequence). Between the trimmed V and J ends, which lost 4 bases and 1 base, there was a span of 16 bases. This CDR3 is 16 amino acids long. Here the CDR3 DNA reads TGCGCCAGCAGTGGGGGTTTGGGACCTCCGAACACTGAAGCTTTCTTT. Translating gives CASSGGLGPPNTEAFF.

This clonotype occurred many times. This chain links TRBV3-1 with TRBJ2-5; D is perhaps TRBD2 (6 bases). The CDR3 spans 14 residues. Germline CDR1 and CDR2: LGHDT and YNNKEL (reference sequence). V lost 0 bases, J lost 4 bases, and 9 bases lay in between. The CDR3 here is CASSQDVRGETQYF. The CDR3 DNA reads TGTGCCAGCAGCCAAGATGTGCGGGGAGAGACCCAGTACTTC.

This clonotype was observed at least ten times. The chain combines TRBV6-5 with TRBJ2-7, with a possible D match to TRBD1 (6 bases). Per germline, CDR1 MNHEY and CDR2 SVGAGI. The CDR3 length is 14 residues. V was trimmed by 6 bases and J by 0 bases, leaving 12 bases between them. In DNA form, the CDR3 reads TGTGCCAGCAGCTATAGAGGGGGCTCCTACGAGCAGTACTTC. The encoded protein is CASSYRGGSYEQYF.

V gene TRBV19 combines with J gene TRBJ2-7; perhaps TRBD1 as D (6 bases). The V end lost 5 bases, the J end lost 3 bases, and 17 bases lay between the germline ends. The germline V gene has CDR1 LNHDA and CDR2 SQIVND (reference sequence). This CDR3 is built from 15 residues. CDR3 region: CASSATTGSIYEQYF. CDR3 coding DNA: TGTGCCAGTAGTGCCACGACAGGAAGCATCTACGAGCAGTACTTC.

This clonotype occurred many times. The rearrangement joins TRBV7-9 to TRBJ2-5, with a weak D call TRBD1 (5 bases). This CDR3 is 15 amino acids long. Germline lookup yields CDR1 SEHNR and CDR2 FQNEAQ (reference sequence). V was shortened by 3 bases and J by 4 bases, with 15 bases between the two germline ends. The CDR3 is CASSLVSGSGETQYF. CDR3 nucleotides: TGTGCCAGCAGCTTGGTTTCAGGGTCGGGAGAGACCCAGTACTTC.

In this sample, this clonotype turned up many times. The CDR3 DNA sequence: TGTGCCAGCAGCTTAGTCAGGACTAGTAAGTTCTTC. This encodes CASSLVRTSKFF. The rearrangement uses TRBV7-8 and TRBJ2-1; the match to TRBD2 covers 7 bases. V was clipped by 1 base and J by 14 bases; unmatched bases: 5. Germline lookup yields CDR1 SGHVS and CDR2 FQNEAQ. The CDR3 sequence is 12 residues long.

Comments on this clonotype: Being one base from a much bigger clone, this may be a read error. The chain is built from TRBV5-1 and TRBJ2-7; 7 bases fit TRBD2. The CDR3 is made up of 16 amino acids. Germline V gives CDR1 SGHRS, CDR2 YFSETQ. CDR3 region: CASSPPPGLIPYERYF. In nucleotides, the CDR3 is TGCGCCAGCAGCCCACCCCCGGGACTAATTCCCTACGAGCGGTACTTC.

As concerns this clonotype: A read error is possible here, since a much larger clone lies one base away. The CDR3 nucleotides read TGCGCCAGCGGCTTGGAGGGGACAGGTGGAGAAAAACTGTTTTTT. It specifies CASGLEGTGGEKLFF. The chain joins TRBV5-1 to TRBJ1-4, with 8 bases aligning to TRBD1. Germline V gene data show CDR1 as SGHRS and CDR2 as YFSETQ. The length of the CDR3 is 15 residues.